The 14 T cell receptor beta chains in this list originate from one sample, sequenced in a study of PD-L1 blockade in urothelial cancer. Time point reported: peripheral blood 6 weeks after treatment start. Only in-frame clones appear in the TCRdb table, and some are missing; sequencing was by immunoSEQ multiplex PCR. Found here are 100,000 to 150,000 clones, more than 75% of them singletons; the top ten hold 2.4%. Sequenced material: PBMCs, taken around atezolizumab (anti-PD-L1) treatment. The receptors stem from a man aged 45-65 years with urothelial cancer.

The chain combines TRBV27 with TRBJ1-1, with D tentatively TRBD1 (5 bases). Germline-derived CDR1 and CDR2 are MNHEY and SMNVEV (reference sequence). The CDR3 spans 17 residues. V was shortened by 6 bases and J by 0 bases, with 20 bases between the two germline ends. The CDR3 DNA follows: TGTGCCAGCAGCCCGGGGGACGGACTCTCCATGAACACTGAAGCTTTCTTT. This codes for CASSPGDGLSMNTEAFF.

This chain connects TRBV18 to TRBJ2-7, with 13 bases identical to TRBD2. The CDR3 consists of 18 residues. V lost 5 bases, J lost 1 base, and 11 bases stayed unmatched. Germline V gene sequence: CDR1 KGHSH, CDR2 LQKENI. The chain's CDR3 is CASSATGTSGAGSYEQYF. The DNA of the CDR3 is TGTGCCAGCTCAGCGACCGGGACTAGCGGGGCCGGATCCTACGAGCAGTACTTC.

The V gene is TRBV28, the J gene TRBJ1-5, with a weak D call TRBD1 (6 bases). With 6 bases removed from V and 2 bases from J, the gap between germline ends came to 14 bases. The germline gives CDR1 MDHEN, CDR2 SYDVKM. The CDR3 is 15 amino acids. The CDR3 reads CASSPTGLRNQPQHF. The DNA for the CDR3 is TGTGCCAGCAGCCCCACAGGGCTGCGCAATCAGCCCCAGCATTTT.

The V and J genes are TRBV15 and TRBJ1-1; the match to TRBD1 covers 12 bases. The trim removed 1 base at V and 8 bases at J, leaving 5 bases unmatched. This CDR3 is built from 15 residues. Germline assignment: CDR1 LNHNV and CDR2 YYDKDF (reference sequence). CDR3 region: CATSRGGQGAREAFF. CDR3 DNA: TGTGCCACCAGCAGAGGGGGACAGGGGGCAAGGGAAGCTTTCTTT.

The V gene is TRBV15, the J gene TRBJ1-6; D remains unclear. The CDR3 consists of 13 residues. Trimming took 1 base from V and 9 from J, leaving 7 bases between them. CDR1 is LNHNV, CDR2 YYDKDF, per germline (reference sequence). As DNA, the CDR3 is TGTGCCACCAGCAGAGCGGAGGGTTCACCCCTCCACTTT. It yields the protein CATSRAEGSPLHF.

The chain employs TRBV11-2 and TRBJ1-1, with 8 bases that match TRBD1. After removal of 5 bases from V and 11 bases from J, the junction contained 13 bases not matched to a gene. Germline CDR1 and CDR2: SGHAT and FQNNGV. CDR3 length: 14 residues. The CDR3 region has the DNA TGTGCCAGCAGCCTATCCGGACAGGGAGCGGTGGCTTTCTTT. Translating gives CASSLSGQGAVAFF. The entire variable domain, with the rest obtained from reference TRBV11-2 and TRBJ1-1, is as follows: EAGVAQSPRYKIIEKRQSVAFWCNPISGHATLYWYQQILGQGPKLLIQFQNNGVVDDSQLPKDRFSAERLKGVDSTLKIQPAKLEDSAVYLCASSLSGQGAVAFFGQGTRLTVV.

This chain connects TRBV5-4 to TRBJ1-6, with a weak D call TRBD1 (5 bases). V lost 4 bases and J 5 bases, leaving 16 bases between the germline ends. This CDR3 is built from 16 residues. Germline-derived CDR1 and CDR2 are SGHNT and YYREEE (reference sequence). As DNA, the CDR3 is TGTGCCAGCAGCCGTTTCCACGGGGGGAATAATTCACCCCTCCACTTT. Translating it yields CASSRFHGGNNSPLHF.

This clone came up a few times. The chain has TRBV27 and TRBJ2-5, with D possibly being TRBD1 (7 bases). The CDR3 runs 14 residues. V was cut by 7 bases and J by 4 bases, with 16 bases left in between. Germline CDR1 reads MNHEY; CDR2 reads SMNVEV (reference sequence). CDR3 nucleotide sequence: TGTGCCAGCAAGGGGGCAGGGCGGGGAGAGACCCAGTACTTC. It is translated as CASKGAGRGETQYF.

The V and J genes are TRBV6-1 and TRBJ2-3, with 7 positions matching TRBD1. The CDR3 totals 16 residues. CDR1 and CDR2 (germline): MNHNS, SASEGT. The ends lost 1 base at V and 5 bases at J; junction bases unmatched: 9. The CDR3 DNA reads as TGTGCCAGCAGTGAAGTTTCGGCAGGGGGAATAGATACGCAGTATTTT. This sequence encodes CASSEVSAGGIDTQYF.

This clone appeared a single time. The V and J genes are TRBV28 and TRBJ1-5, with 7 bases lining up with TRBD1. CDR3 length: 15 residues. CDR1 is MDHEN and CDR2 is SYDVKM in the germline V gene. The junction had 3 bases not matched to a gene; V was cut back by 3 bases and J by 1 base. The CDR3 sequence: CASSFRGLSNQPQHF. In DNA form, the CDR3 reads TGTGCCAGCAGTTTTAGGGGGCTGAGCAATCAGCCCCAGCATTTT.

This clone came up once. The J gene is TRBJ2-5, the V gene TRBV19; the D gene is possibly TRBD2 (6 bases). The CDR3 extends over 14 amino acids. Germline assignment: CDR1 LNHDA and CDR2 SQIVND (reference sequence). Trimming removed 4 bases at V and 2 bases at J, with 11 bases between. The CDR3 is CASSKAGRQETQYF. As DNA, the CDR3 is TGTGCCAGTAGTAAAGCGGGCCGACAAGAGACCCAGTACTTC.

The chain combines TRBV15 with TRBJ2-6, with TRBD1 matching over 9 bases. Per the germline V gene, CDR1 is LNHNV and CDR2 is YYDKDF (reference sequence). The CDR3 is 16 amino acids. Germline trimming cut 1 base from V and 2 bases from J; bases unmatched to any gene: 0. CDR3 coding DNA: TGTGCCACCAGCAGAGGACAGGGGGCTGGGGCCAACGTCCTGACTTTC. Its protein is CATSRGQGAGANVLTF.

The genes are TRBV5-1 and TRBJ1-4; D is perhaps TRBD1 (5 bases). This CDR3 region has 15 residues. V lost 4 bases and J lost 0, with 10 bases in between. From germline, CDR1 is SGHRS and CDR2 YFSETQ. CDR3 amino acids: CASSITGATNEKLFF. The CDR3 bases are TGCGCCAGCAGCATCACAGGAGCAACTAATGAAAAACTGTTTTTT.

The CDR3 DNA sequence: TGTGCCACCAGCAGAGGGATAGCGCCTGGGGAGACCCAGTACTTC. Its protein product is CATSRGIAPGETQYF. The V and J genes are TRBV15 and TRBJ2-5; TRBD2 might be the D (5 bases). Germline CDR1 is LNHNV and CDR2 is YYDKDF (reference sequence). This CDR3 has 15 residues. The V end lost 1 base, the J end lost 5 bases, and 14 bases lay between the germline ends. The variable domain in full, with the rest retrieved from reference TRBV15 and TRBJ2-5, is DAMVIQNPRYQVTQFGKPVTLSCSQTLNHNVMYWYQQKSSQAPKLLFHYYDKDFNNEADTPDNFQSRRPNTSFCFLDIRSPGLGDTAMYLCATSRGIAPGETQYFGPGTRLLVL.